The table lists the clone carrying this T cell receptor (beta chain) with many counts. Antigen: not known. The sample comes from a study of T cell repertoires in cytomegalovirus infection. Study overall: Public TCR beta signatures indicated both CMV infection and matching HLA type. Study-level results: Of the TCR beta families, the public ones yielded a cumulative frequency that identified carriers of CMV plus the relevant HLA. The study found HLA-C-restricted CMV-specific TCR beta clonotypes dominating the ex vivo response.

The germline gives CDR1 ENHRY, CDR2 SYGVKD. There are 11 residues in the CDR3. V was cut by 4 bases and J by 4 bases, with 2 bases left in between. TCRdb used MiXCR to reprocess the reads, holding one entry per CDR3 protein. Of about 300,000 distinct CDR3 sequences in the sample, about 9.2% were seen once. The receptor comes from a human donor in good health (CMV status not recorded). Some clones in this sample may be carry-over from other donors' samples. The specimen was PBMCs. The chain uses TRBV10-3 and TRBJ1-3; no clear D. DNA of the CDR3: TGTGCCATCAGTGGAGGAAACACCATATATTTT. It specifies CAISGGNTIYF.